This T cell receptor beta chain was sequenced for a study of T-cell reconstitution after alpha-beta-depleted transplantation in children. The TCRbeta library incorporated unique molecular identifiers. TCRdb fed the PCR reads into MiXCR, producing one record per CDR3 protein. The sample contains approximately 350,000 distinct CDR3 sequences, about an eighth of which appear only once. Trimming pared 6 bases from V and 0 bases from J, leaving 12 bases between. The CDR3 sequence is 15 residues long. The chain joins TRBV12-3 or TRBV12-4 to TRBJ2-1; D not certain. This sample comprised PBMCs, obtained from the stem cell graft. The sequence came from a human donor who donated a stem cell graft to a child with Fanconi anemia. DNA of the CDR3: TGTGCCAGCAGGGGGAACCCGAGCTCCTACAATGAGCAGTTCTTC. Translation gives CASRGNPSSYNEQFF.